These T cell receptor beta chains were read from a single sample in a study of OX40 agonist ivuxolimab in advanced cancers. Produced via immunoSEQ multiplex PCR; TCRdb's table is partial and in-frame only. The data hold approximately 40,000 clones, with 88% observed a single time. Source: CD4+ or CD8+ T cells sorted from blood, taken in a trial of the OX40 agonist ivuxolimab. The receptors derive from an adult with an advanced solid tumor such as melanoma, head and neck, liver or kidney cancer. Each CDR3 is given with its conserved first and last residue. A D gene is named only where the DNA matches it firmly. Some rows mark clone size as missing; the rest say once, few, many or name a class of expanded clone.

V	size	J	D	DNA	CDR3
TRBV28	NA	TRBJ2-7	NA	TGTGCCAGCAGTCCTAGCTCCTACGAGCAGTACTTC	CASSPSSYEQYF
TRBV11-2	NA	TRBJ2-7	TRBD2	TGTGCCAGCAGCTTAGTGTCAGCCGGACTAGCAGCTTTC	CASSLVSAGLAAF
TRBV9	NA	TRBJ2-3	TRBD2	TGTGCCAGCAGCCCGCGGACTAGTGCCCGTTACACAGATACGCAGTATTTT	CASSPRTSARYTDTQYF
TRBV6-6	once	TRBJ1-5	NA	TGTGCCAGCAGTCCCGGACTGAGCAATCAGCCCCAGCATTTT	CASSPGLSNQPQHF
TRBV5-8	NA	TRBJ2-2	NA	TGTGCCAGCAGCCCGGAGATAGCGGCGAACACCGGGGAGCTGTTTTTT	CASSPEIAANTGELFF
TRBV28	NA	TRBJ2-7	NA	TGTGCCAGCAGTCTCAGGGGCTCCTACGAGCAGTACTTC	CASSLRGSYEQYF
TRBV5-4	NA	TRBJ2-7	NA	TGTGCCAGCAGCTATCGGGGCAAAGACTACGAGCAGTACTTC	CASSYRGKDYEQYF
TRBV28	NA	TRBJ2-2	NA	TGTGCCAGCCGGAGTTTTTCAAGCGGCGGGGAGCTGTTTTTT	CASRSFSSGGELFF
TRBV6-5	NA	TRBJ2-2	TRBD1	TGTGCCAGCAGTTATACAGGGGGTAACACCGGGGAGCTGTTTTTT	CASSYTGGNTGELFF
TRBV10-2	NA	TRBJ2-7	TRBD1	TGCGCCAGCAGTTTACCACTGGGACAGGGTGACTACGAGCAGTACTTC	CASSLPLGQGDYEQYF
TRBV6-5	NA	TRBJ2-7	TRBD1	TGTGCCAGCAGTAACGACAGGGTCCCTGGCGAGCAGTACTTC	CASSNDRVPGEQYF
TRBV9	NA	TRBJ2-1	NA	TGTGCCAGCAGCGGGCAGAATCGGGTCCATGAGCAGTTCTTC	CASSGQNRVHEQFF
TRBV7-9	once	TRBJ2-1	TRBD2	TGTGCCAGCAGCCGCCTAGCGGGAGGACCCAATGAGCAGTTCTTC	CASSRLAGGPNEQFF
TRBV7-9	NA	TRBJ1-2	NA	TGTGCCAGCAGCTTACCAACAGAACCTTATGGCTACACCTTC	CASSLPTEPYGYTF
TRBV28	NA	TRBJ2-7	NA	TGTGCCAGCAGCTTTTCTAGGGTTTACGAGCAGTACTTC	CASSFSRVYEQYF
TRBV29-1	NA	TRBJ2-2	TRBD2	TGCAGCGCCGAGGGGACTAGCAGCACCGGGGAGCTGTTTTTT	CSAEGTSSTGELFF
TRBV6-5	NA	TRBJ2-5	TRBD2	TGTGCCAGCAGTTACGGACTAGCGGGAGAGACCCAGTACTTC	CASSYGLAGETQYF
TRBV15	NA	TRBJ2-7	TRBD2	TGTGCCACCAGCAGCCCTAGCGGGAGTTCCTACGAGCAGTACTTC	CATSSPSGSSYEQYF
TRBV28	NA	TRBJ1-2	NA	TGTGCCAGCAGTTTAACCATCAACTATGGCTACACCTTC	CASSLTINYGYTF
TRBV30	NA	TRBJ1-2	TRBD1	TGTGCCTGGAGTGGGGACAGGACCTTCTATGGCTACACCTTC	CAWSGDRTFYGYTF
TRBV30	NA	TRBJ1-1	NA	TGTGCCTGGAGCCACGGGGGAACTGAAGCTTTCTTT	CAWSHGGTEAFF
TRBV28	NA	TRBJ2-7	TRBD2	TGTGCCAGCAGTTTATACCTAGCGGGAGGCATCTACGAGCAGTACTTC	CASSLYLAGGIYEQYF
TRBV19	NA	TRBJ2-7	NA	TGTGCCAGTAGTATATCAGGAGGCGAGATCTACGAGCAGTACTTC	CASSISGGEIYEQYF
TRBV21-1	NA	TRBJ1-4	NA	TGTGCCATCGATCCGGGACACTCCAAGGTTGGGGAAAAACTGTTTTTT	CAIDPGHSKVGEKLFF
TRBV6-5	NA	TRBJ2-5	NA	TGTGCCAGCAACCGGGCGGGGGCTGGTGCGGAGACCCAGTACTTC	CASNRAGAGAETQYF
TRBV9	NA	TRBJ1-4	NA	TGTGCCAGCAGCCCTCGGGGAGCAGGGGACGGAAAACTGTTTTTT	CASSPRGAGDGKLFF
TRBV4-1	NA	TRBJ2-7	NA	TGCGCCAGCAGCCAACGGACAGAAGGCTCCTACGAGCAGTACTTC	CASSQRTEGSYEQYF
TRBV7-6	NA	TRBJ2-2	NA	TGTGCCAGCAGCGATCGATCGACTACCCCTGGGGAGCTGTTTTTT	CASSDRSTTPGELFF
TRBV5-3	NA	TRBJ2-7	TRBD2	TGTGCCAGAAGCCTTACAACAGCGGGGATGTACGAGCAGTACTTC	CARSLTTAGMYEQYF
TRBV6-5	NA	TRBJ2-2	NA	TGTGCCAGCAATTGGGCAGAGAACACCGGGGAGCTGTTTTTT	CASNWAENTGELFF
TRBV4-1	NA	TRBJ1-5	NA	TGCGCCAGCAGCCAAGATTTCCGGGACAAATATCAGCCCCAGCATTTT	CASSQDFRDKYQPQHF
TRBV6-6	NA	TRBJ1-2	TRBD1	TGTGCCACGTCCAGACTGGGACAGGGAAGGGATGGCTACACCTTC	CATSRLGQGRDGYTF
TRBV14	NA	TRBJ2-7	TRBD2	TGTGCCAGCAGCCACCCTAGCGGGACGAGCTCCTACGAGCAGTACTTC	CASSHPSGTSSYEQYF
TRBV27	NA	TRBJ1-1	NA	TGTGCCAGCAGTTTATCGAGCGGGCAGGGAACTGAAGCTTTCTTT	CASSLSSGQGTEAFF
TRBV19	NA	TRBJ2-5	NA	TGTGCCAGTAGTATTGGAGCGGGTCTAGCTGGGGAGACCCAGTACTTC	CASSIGAGLAGETQYF
TRBV15	NA	TRBJ2-3	TRBD2	TGTGCCACCAGCAGAGAACGGTCTAGCGGGAGTGAAGATACGCAGTATTTT	CATSRERSSGSEDTQYF
TRBV2	NA	TRBJ2-6	NA	TGTGCCAGCAGTGATATCGCCGGAGGGGCCAACGTCCTGACTTTC	CASSDIAGGANVLTF
TRBV27	once	TRBJ2-7	NA	TGTGCCAGCAGTTTATCAGGGCGGAGTGGCTTGTACTTC	CASSLSGRSGLYF
TRBV27	NA	TRBJ2-7	NA	TGTGCCAGCGCGATTGGGACAAATCCCTACGAGCAGTACTTC	CASAIGTNPYEQYF
TRBV27	NA	TRBJ2-1	TRBD2	TGTGCCAGCAGTTTGGGGCCCGTCATCAGCGGGGTGTACAATGAGCAGTTCTTC	CASSLGPVISGVYNEQFF